Shown below are 10 T cell receptor beta chains from a single sample sequenced in a study of blood T cells in healthy people across ages. It was with a sample-barcoded 5' primer and a J-beta primer mix that a second PCR of roughly 6 to 11 cycles was run. TCRdb used MiXCR to reprocess the 5' RACE reads, holding one entry per CDR3 protein. Altogether approximately 810,000 distinct CDR3 sequences are present, about 30% being singletons, with the ten largest covering roughly 17%. Sequenced: blood. The receptors were sampled from a woman of 80 years or more in good health.

This clonotype was observed at least ten times. CDR3 protein: CSARTEGGFRDGYTF. CDR3 DNA sequence: TGCAGTGCCCGGACAGAGGGTGGGTTTAGGGATGGCTACACCTTC. V is TRBV20-1 and J is TRBJ1-2; tentative D call: TRBD1 (6 bases). CDR1 and CDR2 (germline): DFQATT, SNEGSKA (reference sequence). CDR3 length equals 15 residues. The V end was cut by 6 bases, the J end by 6 bases, with 23 bases between.

This clonotype was recorded a few times. The chain combines TRBV6-2 or TRBV6-3 with TRBJ1-2; D remains ambiguous. V was clipped by 4 bases and J by 1 base, with 13 bases between them. The CDR3 runs 15 residues. Germline loops: CDR1 MNHEY, CDR2 SVGEGT. The CDR3, as DNA: TGTGCCAGCAGTTCCTCAAGGATCTTTAACTATGGCTACACCTTC. Protein: CASSSSRIFNYGYTF.

This clonotype was recorded a few times. The rearrangement joins TRBV6-2 or TRBV6-3 to TRBJ1-1; D gene unclear. CDR3 length equals 13 residues. Per the germline V gene, CDR1 is MNHEY and CDR2 is SVGEGT. V lost 5 bases, J lost 0 bases, and 7 bases lay in between. The CDR3 region is CASSTRMNTEAFF. CDR3 sequence (DNA): TGTGCCAGCAGTACCCGGATGAACACTGAAGCTTTCTTT.

The count of this clonotype is one. One base away lies a much larger clone, so this may be a sequencing read error. The V call is TRBV20-1, the J call TRBJ2-4, with D tentatively TRBD1 (6 bases). CDR3 length: 14 amino acids. The germline gives CDR1 DFQATT, CDR2 SNEGSKA (reference sequence). The CDR3 DNA is TGCAGTGCTCCGAACACAGGGAACCAAAACATTCGGTACTTC. Translated, it gives CSAPNTGNQNIRYF.

This clonotype occurred once. The V and J genes are TRBV29-1 and TRBJ1-1; D is unclear. Germline values: CDR1 SQVTM, CDR2 ANQGSEA. The CDR3 loop spans 11 amino acids. The V and J ends lost 7 bases and 6 bases respectively, with 12 bases between them. The CDR3 here is CSARRFAEAFF. The CDR3 DNA reads as TGCAGCGCCAGAAGATTTGCTGAAGCTTTCTTT. The full variable domain, completed using reference TRBV29-1 and TRBJ1-1, is SAVISQKPSRDICQRGTSLTIQCQVDSQVTMMFWYRQQPGQSLTLIATANQGSEATYESGFVIDKFPISRPNLTFSTLTVSNMSPEDSSIYLCSARRFAEAFFGQGTRLTVV.

With respect to this clonotype: A much larger clone differs from this one at a single base, so this may be a read error. V and J are TRBV6-5 and TRBJ2-3; TRBD1 might be the D (7 bases). Germline values: CDR1 MNHEY, CDR2 SVGAGI. The CDR3 loop spans 17 amino acids. V was cut by 2 bases and J by 2 bases, with 17 bases left in between. Written as DNA, the CDR3 is TGTGCCAGCAGTTACCGGGCAGGGGGGACCATCACAGATACGCAGTATTTT. It translates to CASSYRAGGTITDTQYF.

This clonotype showed up many times. The rearrangement uses TRBV7-9 and TRBJ1-2; D is undetermined. CDR3 length: 14 residues. Germline CDR1 is SEHNR and CDR2 is FQNEAQ (reference sequence). V shed 0 bases and J shed 8 bases, with 13 bases lying between them. The CDR3 sequence is CASSLATGDEGYTF. In DNA form, the CDR3 reads TGTGCCAGCAGCTTAGCTACCGGGGATGAGGGCTACACCTTC.

This clonotype has ten or more counts. This chain connects TRBV20-1 to TRBJ2-7; D is ambiguous. V was clipped by 1 base and J by 2 bases, with 9 bases between them. The CDR3 covers 13 residues. The germline V gene encodes CDR1 DFQATT and CDR2 SNEGSKA (reference sequence). The CDR3 DNA follows: TGCAGTGCTAGAGCCCGGAGTGCCTACGAGCAGTACTTC. This sequence encodes CSARARSAYEQYF.

This clonotype is a singleton in its sample. At one of its ends the junction is not consistent with the germline gene, which may arise from a read error. The rearrangement uses TRBV12-3 or TRBV12-4 and TRBJ2-3, with a possible D match to TRBD2 (5 bases). CDR3 length: 15 residues. CDR3 residues: CASSLGAGLTDTQYF. In DNA, the CDR3 is TGTGCCAGCAGCTTAGGTGCGGGCCTCACAGATACGCAGTATTTT.

The rearrangement joins TRBV6-1 to TRBJ2-3; D may correspond to TRBD1 or TRBD2 (5 bases each). Germline CDR1 reads MNHNS; CDR2 reads SASEGT. The CDR3 is made up of 17 amino acids. Trimming shortened V by 5 bases and J by 0 bases, and 18 bases separated the two germline ends. This chain's CDR3 is CASSLRFAGTSTDTQYF. In DNA, the CDR3 is TGTGCCAGCAGTCTGAGATTTGCCGGGACCAGCACAGATACGCAGTATTTT.